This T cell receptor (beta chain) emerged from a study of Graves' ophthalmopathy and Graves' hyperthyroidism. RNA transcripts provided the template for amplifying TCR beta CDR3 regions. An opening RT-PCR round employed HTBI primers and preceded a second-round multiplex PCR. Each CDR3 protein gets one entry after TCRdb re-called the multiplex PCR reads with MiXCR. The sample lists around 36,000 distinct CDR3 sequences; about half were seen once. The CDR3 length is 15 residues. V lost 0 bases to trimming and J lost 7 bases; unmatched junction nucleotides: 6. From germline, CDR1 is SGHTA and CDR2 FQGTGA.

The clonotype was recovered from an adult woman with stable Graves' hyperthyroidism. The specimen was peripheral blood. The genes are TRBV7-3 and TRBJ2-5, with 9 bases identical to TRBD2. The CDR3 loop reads CASSLTSGRRGTQYF. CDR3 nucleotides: TGTGCCAGCAGCTTAACTAGCGGGAGAAGGGGGACCCAGTACTTC. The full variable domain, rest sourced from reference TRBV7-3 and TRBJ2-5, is GAGVSQTPSNKVTEKGKYVELRCDPISGHTALYWYRQSLGQGPEFLIYFQGTGAADDSGLPNDRFFAVRPEGSVSTLKIQRTERGDSAVYLCASSLTSGRRGTQYFGPGTRLLVL.